There are a few counts of the clone carrying this TCR beta chain. The junction departs from the called germline gene at one end, perhaps through a read error. HTBI primers from iRepertoire and Arm-PCR of CDR3 regions yielded the TCR beta libraries. MiXCR, run by TCRdb on the multiplex PCR reads, gives a single entry per CDR3 protein. The sample includes hundreds of thousands of distinct CDR3 sequences, approximately 15% seen only once; the top ten take 18%. Time point: newly diagnosed GD, antithyroid drugs for less than 3 months. Scientists built the TCR library using RNA that was extracted from PBMCs. The sample is drawn from a study of regulatory T cells in long-lasting Graves disease. This CDR3 has 17 residues. The germline V gene has CDR1 KGHDR and CDR2 SFDVKD. The sample was also linked to a second study, of T cells in Graves' hyperthyroidism and ophthalmopathy.

The sequencing used peripheral blood mononuclear cells (PBMCs), collected at new diagnosis, from a patient treated with antithyroid drugs. This receptor was identified in a woman in her 30s with Graves disease. The gene calls are TRBV24-1 and TRBJ2-1; no clear D gene. CDR3 loop: CATSDPHGPSSYNEQLF. DNA of the CDR3: TGTGCCACCAGTGATCCCCACGGACCGAGCTCCTACAATGAGCAGCTCTTC.